This T cell receptor beta chain stems from a study of human T cells and chemical hapten exposure. Documented time point: patch test 2, 6 weeks after DPC sensitization. Treatment defined: therapeutic diphenylcyclopropenone sensitization with weekly scalp DPC. From the RACE reads, TCRdb called clonotypes with MiXCR, one entry per CDR3 protein. The sample yields around 75,000 distinct CDR3 sequences, around 10% seen once. This clonotype was seen ten or more times. The CDR3 sequence is 15 residues long. The germline V and J ends were trimmed by 2 bases and 7 bases, with 18 bases remaining between them. Germline V gene sequence: CDR1 SGHVS, CDR2 FNYEAQ.

The TCR comes from a woman between 45 and 60 years old with alopecia areata. Some clones in this sample may be carry-over from other donors' samples. The source material was whole blood, sampled in connection with sensitization to the hapten diphenylcyclopropenone (DPC). The chain is built from TRBV7-6 and TRBJ2-7; tentatively, D is TRBD2 (7 bases). The CDR3 here is CASSLRAGAAREQYF. CDR3 nucleotide sequence: TGTGCCAGCAGCTTACGGGCGGGGGCGGCTCGGGAGCAGTACTTC.